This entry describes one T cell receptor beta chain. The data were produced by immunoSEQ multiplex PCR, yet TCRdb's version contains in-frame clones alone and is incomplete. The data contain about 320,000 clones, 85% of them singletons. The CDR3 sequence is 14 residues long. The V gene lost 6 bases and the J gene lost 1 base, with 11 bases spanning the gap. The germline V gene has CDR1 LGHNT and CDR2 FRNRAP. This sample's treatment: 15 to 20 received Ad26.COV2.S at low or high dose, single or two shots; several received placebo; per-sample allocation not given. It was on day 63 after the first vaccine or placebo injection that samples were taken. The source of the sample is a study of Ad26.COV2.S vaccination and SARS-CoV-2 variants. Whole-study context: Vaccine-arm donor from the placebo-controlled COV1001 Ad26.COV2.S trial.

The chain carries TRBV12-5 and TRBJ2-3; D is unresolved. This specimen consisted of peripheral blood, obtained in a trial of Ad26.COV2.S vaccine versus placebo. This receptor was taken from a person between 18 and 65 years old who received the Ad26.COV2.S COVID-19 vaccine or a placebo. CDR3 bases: TGTGCTAGTGGGGCTTCTCTTGGCACAGATACGCAGTATTTT. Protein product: CASGASLGTDTQYF.